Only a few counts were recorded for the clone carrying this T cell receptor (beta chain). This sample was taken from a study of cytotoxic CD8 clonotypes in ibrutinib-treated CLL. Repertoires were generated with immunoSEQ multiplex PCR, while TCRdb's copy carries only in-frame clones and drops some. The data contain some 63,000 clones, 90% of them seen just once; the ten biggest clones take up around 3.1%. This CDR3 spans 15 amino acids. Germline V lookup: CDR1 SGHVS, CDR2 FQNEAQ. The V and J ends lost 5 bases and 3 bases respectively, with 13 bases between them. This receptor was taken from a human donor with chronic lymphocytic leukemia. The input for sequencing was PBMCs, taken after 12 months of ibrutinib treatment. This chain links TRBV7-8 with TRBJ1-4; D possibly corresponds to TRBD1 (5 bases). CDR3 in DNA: TGTGCCAGCAGCATAAGGCAGGGCTCTAATGAAAAACTGTTTTTT. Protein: CASSIRQGSNEKLFF.